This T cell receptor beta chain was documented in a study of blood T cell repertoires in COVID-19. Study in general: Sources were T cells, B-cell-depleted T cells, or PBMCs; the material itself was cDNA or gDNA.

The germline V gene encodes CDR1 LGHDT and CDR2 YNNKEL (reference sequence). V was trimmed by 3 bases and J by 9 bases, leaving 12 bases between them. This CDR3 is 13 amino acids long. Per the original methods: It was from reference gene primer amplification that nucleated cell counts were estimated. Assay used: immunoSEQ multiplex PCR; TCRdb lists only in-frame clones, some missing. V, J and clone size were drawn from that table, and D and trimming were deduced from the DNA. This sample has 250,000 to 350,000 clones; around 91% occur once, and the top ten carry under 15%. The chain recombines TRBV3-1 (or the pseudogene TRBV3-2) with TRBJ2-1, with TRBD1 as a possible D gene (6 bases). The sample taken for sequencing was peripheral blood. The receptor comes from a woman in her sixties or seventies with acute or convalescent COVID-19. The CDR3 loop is CASSQRGGIEQFF. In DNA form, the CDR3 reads TGTGCCAGCAGCCAGAGAGGGGGTATTGAGCAGTTCTTC.